The clone carrying this TCR beta chain was seen ten or more times. Its antigen is still unknown. V was trimmed by 2 bases and J by 0 bases, leaving 14 bases between them. Germline CDR1 is SGHVS and CDR2 is FQNEAQ. The CDR3 is made up of 17 amino acids. The data originate from a study of T cells in Graves' hyperthyroidism and ophthalmopathy. Points from the study as a whole: Most expanded thyroid clonotypes above 0.001 also appeared in blood. Ophthalmopathy and stable hyperthyroidism were separated by a 13 V-J model.

TCR beta CDR3 region amplification was performed from RNA transcripts. An initial round of RT-PCR targeting the TCR CDR3 relied on the HTBI primer set. TCRdb reprocessed the multiplex PCR reads via MiXCR and lists one record per CDR3 protein. The table shows under 350,000 distinct CDR3 sequences, with around a fifth occurring only once. Graves' hyperthyroidism without ophthalmopathy progression within 18 months was termed stable. The study enrolled patients aged 18 to 65 with newly diagnosed hyperthyroidism of under 2 months' duration. This receptor was obtained from a woman between 45 and 60 years old with Graves' hyperthyroidism. The sequencing input was blood. V is TRBV7-8 and J is TRBJ2-4; D perhaps matches TRBD1 (5 bases). CDR3 sequence reads: CASSLRPAGLAKNIQYF. CDR3 in DNA: TGTGCCAGCAGCTTAAGGCCGGCAGGGCTAGCCAAAAACATTCAGTACTTC.